The clone carrying this T cell receptor (beta chain) has only a few counts. The data derive from a study of blood T cell repertoires in COVID-19. Sequencing was performed with immunoSEQ multiplex PCR; in TCRdb, only in-frame clones are kept and a portion is missing. This sample has about 200,000 clones, with around 90% found just once. J was trimmed by 0 bases and V by 1 base; bases with no gene match: 3. The CDR3 covers 16 residues. Germline CDR1 LGHDT, CDR2 YNNKEL (reference sequence). The clonotype was recovered from a woman in her 30s who had recovered from COVID-19. What was sequenced was PBMCs or T cells enriched from blood (not recorded which). This chain links TRBV3-1 (or the pseudogene TRBV3-2) with TRBJ1-3; 7 bases align to TRBD1. CDR3 coding DNA: TGTGCCAGCAGCCAAGCAGGGGGTTACTCTGGAAACACCATATATTTT. Amino acids: CASSQAGGYSGNTIYF.